This passage covers 21 T cell receptor beta chains from one sample sequenced in a study of shared T cell receptors in the human thymus. Method: immunoSEQ multiplex PCR; TCRdb's copy keeps in-frame clones and lacks some. The sample gives about 380,000 clones, just under 95% of which show up once; approximately 0.02% is in the top ten. The sample consisted of thymocytes. All receptors derive from a human donor.

V and J are TRBV2 and TRBJ2-7; D not certain. CDR1 is SNHLY and CDR2 is FYNNEI in the germline V gene. V lost 6 bases and J 0 bases, leaving 18 bases between the germline ends. This CDR3 is built from 16 residues. The CDR3 coding sequence is TGTGCCAGCAGAGGACCGGCAGGACCCAACTCCTACGAGCAGTACTTC. Its protein is CASRGPAGPNSYEQYF.

J is TRBJ1-2 and V is TRBV23-1; no clear D. TRBV23-1 is treated as an ORF (open reading frame) with a function not yet certain. The CDR3 is 17 residues long. With 0 bases removed from V and 2 bases from J, the gap between germline ends came to 16 bases. CDR3: CASSQSVQGGFNYGYTF. DNA of the CDR3: TGCGCCAGCAGTCAATCGGTCCAAGGCGGATTCAACTATGGCTACACCTTC.

The chain has TRBV6-4 and TRBJ1-2; TRBD1 aligns across 8 bases. This CDR3 spans 13 amino acids. The germline gives CDR1 MRHNA, CDR2 SNTAGT. With V trimmed by 7 bases and J by 12 bases, 13 bases remained unmatched. The CDR3 sequence is CASKPRTGLDDTF. Here the CDR3 DNA reads TGTGCCAGCAAGCCTCGGACAGGGCTGGACGACACCTTC.

V is TRBV18 and J is TRBJ2-7; 8 bases agree with TRBD2. The CDR3 sequence is 16 residues long. V lost 0 bases and J lost 7; bases outside the gene matches: 11. Germline values: CDR1 KGHSH, CDR2 LQKENI. Here the CDR3 reads CASSPPYGRGRGEQYF. Written as DNA, the CDR3 is TGTGCCAGCTCACCACCTTACGGGAGGGGACGGGGGGAGCAGTACTTC.

This clone has just one count. This sample includes further DNA sequences coding for the same CDR3. The V call is TRBV14, the J call TRBJ2-5, with no clear D. The CDR3 is 11 amino acids. From germline, CDR1 is SGHDN and CDR2 FVKESK. V was pared by 1 base and J by 6 bases, with 3 bases between. CDR3 in DNA: TGTGCCAGCAGCCAAGTTCAGACCCAGTACTTC. It yields the protein CASSQVQTQYF.

V and J are TRBV11-2 and TRBJ2-1; TRBD1 agrees at 10 bases. The V gene's germline CDR1 is SGHAT and CDR2 FQNNGV. V lost 4 bases, J lost 4 bases, and 10 bases stayed unmatched. This CDR3 has 17 amino acids. DNA for the CDR3: TGTGCCAGCAGCTCGGGAGAGGACAGGGGGGTATACAATGAGCAGTTCTTC. Its protein product is CASSSGEDRGVYNEQFF.

The chain has TRBV29-1 and TRBJ2-4, with 11 bases matching TRBD1. The V gene's germline CDR1 is SQVTM and CDR2 ANQGSEA. V shed 6 bases and J 0 bases; nucleotides not matched to a gene: 13. There are 18 residues in the CDR3. CDR3 sequence: CSVGSGTGGKLAKNIQYF. The CDR3 DNA reads TGCAGCGTGGGATCCGGGACAGGGGGGAAATTAGCCAAAAACATTCAGTACTTC.

The V and J genes are TRBV11-2 and TRBJ2-1, with 8 bases aligning to TRBD2. The ends lost 4 bases at V and 3 bases at J; junction bases unmatched: 8. CDR1 is SGHAT, CDR2 FQNNGV, per germline. This CDR3 spans 16 amino acids. CDR3 amino acids: CASSSHSGTYYNEQFF. In DNA form, the CDR3 reads TGTGCCAGCAGCTCCCATAGCGGGACGTACTACAATGAGCAGTTCTTC.

The chain is built from TRBV19 and TRBJ2-1; perhaps D is TRBD1 or TRBD2 (5 bases each). Trimming removed 3 bases at V and 0 bases at J, with 9 bases between. The CDR3 is 15 residues long. Germline CDR1 reads LNHDA; CDR2 reads SQIVND (reference sequence). The CDR3 protein is CASSIEGSSYNEQFF. The CDR3 DNA is TGTGCCAGTAGTATTGAGGGGAGCTCCTACAATGAGCAGTTCTTC.

With respect to this clone: At one boundary the junction diverges from the germline segment, which might be a read error. The CDR3 nucleotides are TGTGCTAGCAGCTTAGGATTACAGGGGGTAATGAAGACCCAGTACTTC. It specifies CASSLGLQGVMKTQYF. The chain uses TRBV7-7 and TRBJ2-5, with 8 bases that match TRBD1. CDR3 length: 16 amino acids. From germline, CDR1 is SSHAT and CDR2 FNYEAQ (reference sequence).

The J gene is TRBJ1-1, the V gene TRBV30, with 9 bases lining up with TRBD1. Trimming took 2 bases from V and 6 from J; bases not matched to a gene: 10. The V gene's germline CDR1 is GTSNPN and CDR2 SVGIG (reference sequence). The CDR3 loop spans 15 amino acids. The CDR3 is CAWSTPDRGFSEAFF. The CDR3 DNA reads TGTGCCTGGAGTACTCCGGACAGGGGATTTTCTGAAGCTTTCTTT.

This clone was seen a single time. J is TRBJ2-7 and V is TRBV27, with a tentative D call TRBD1 (5 bases). From germline, CDR1 is MNHEY and CDR2 SMNVEV (reference sequence). The CDR3 length is 15 residues. Deletions cut 7 bases from V and 1 base from J, with 17 bases between. The CDR3 sequence: CASTPHRQISYEQYF. As DNA, the CDR3 is TGTGCCAGCACCCCTCACCGACAGATTTCCTACGAGCAGTACTTC.

This clone was picked up one time. V is TRBV27 and J is TRBJ2-7; 7 bases agree with TRBD1. Germline V gene sequence: CDR1 MNHEY, CDR2 SMNVEV (reference sequence). This CDR3 is 15 amino acids long. The V and J ends lost 4 bases and 3 bases, in that order; junction bases with no gene match: 9. The CDR3 nucleotides read TGTGCCAGCAGTTGGTCGGGGACAGCTTTCTACGAGCAGTACTTC. This codes for CASSWSGTAFYEQYF.

The CDR3 reads CASSPRVVGQPQHF. CDR3 coding DNA: TGTGCCAGCAGTCCCAGGGTAGTAGGTCAGCCCCAGCATTTT. The rearrangement joins TRBV6-1 to TRBJ1-5; possibly TRBD1 for D (5 bases). Germline assignment: CDR1 MNHNS and CDR2 SASEGT. Trimming cost V 5 bases and J 6 bases, with 14 bases left between them. The CDR3 runs 14 residues.

The CDR3 bases are TGTGCCAGCAGCCATCCGAGCCCACCAGGGGGATTCCCTTCTTTCTATGGCTACACCTTC. Translation gives CASSHPSPPGGFPSFYGYTF. The chain is built from TRBV9 and TRBJ1-2; the match to TRBD1 covers 7 bases. Trimming at V came to 4 bases and at J to 4 bases, leaving 25 bases not matched to a gene. CDR3 length: 20 residues. CDR1 and CDR2 from the germline V gene are SGDLS and YYNGEE.

The chain joins TRBV29-1 to TRBJ2-5, with 9 positions matching TRBD1. The junction had 8 bases not matched to a gene; V was cut back by 4 bases and J by 5 bases. Per the germline V gene, CDR1 is SQVTM and CDR2 is ANQGSEA. The CDR3 sequence is 14 residues long. CDR3 sequence (DNA): TGCAGCGTTGGGATTACAGGGGGCGAGGAGACCCAGTACTTC. This encodes CSVGITGGEETQYF.

The rearrangement uses TRBV7-2 and TRBJ2-3; 15 bases are shared with TRBD2. Trimming took 1 base from V and 5 from J; bases not matched to a gene: 1. Germline V gene data show CDR1 as SGHTA and CDR2 as FQGNSA. The CDR3 runs 16 residues. CDR3 loop: CASSLEGLAGGDTQYF. The CDR3 DNA reads as TGTGCCAGCAGCTTAGAGGGACTAGCGGGGGGAGATACGCAGTATTTT.

J is TRBJ2-7 and V is TRBV28; 7 bases are shared with TRBD1. Trimming cost V 2 bases and J 6 bases; bases outside gene matches: 7. Germline V gene data show CDR1 as MDHEN and CDR2 as SYDVKM. The CDR3 runs to 14 residues. CDR3 sequence: CASSLGGQRTEQYF. The CDR3 DNA is TGTGCCAGCAGTTTAGGGGGACAGAGGACCGAGCAGTACTTC.

This chain connects TRBV27 to TRBJ1-1; no definite D call. This CDR3 region has 15 residues. The V end was cut by 3 bases, the J end by 0 bases, with 11 bases between. Germline CDR1 MNHEY, CDR2 SMNVEV (reference sequence). The CDR3 nucleotides read TGTGCCAGCAGTTTCGCTCCAGAGATGAACACTGAAGCTTTCTTT. This encodes CASSFAPEMNTEAFF.

CDR3 loop: CASSPWQGRFYEQYF. The CDR3 coding sequence is TGTGCCAGCAGTCCCTGGCAGGGGCGCTTCTACGAGCAGTACTTC. The V gene is TRBV28, the J gene TRBJ2-7; D is perhaps TRBD1 (6 bases). CDR1 MDHEN and CDR2 SYDVKM come from the germline V gene. The CDR3 loop spans 15 amino acids. Trimming cost V 5 bases and J 3 bases, with 17 bases left between them.

V and J are TRBV28 and TRBJ2-2; 9 bases are shared with TRBD2. Germline loops: CDR1 MDHEN, CDR2 SYDVKM. After removal of 7 bases from V and 7 bases from J, the junction contained 19 bases not matched to a gene. The CDR3 is 18 residues long. The CDR3 DNA follows: TGTGCCAGCAACAAAGGGCCCGCGGGAGGGCCAGGTTTCGGGGAGCTGTTTTTT. Its translation is CASNKGPAGGPGFGELFF.